The rows below give T cell receptor beta chains drawn from one sample of a study of technical replicates of blood from a few donors. Assay: immunoSEQ multiplex PCR; the TCRdb copy retains only in-frame clones and omits some. Of around 68,000 clones listed, about 97% are singletons. The sample consisted of T cells isolated from PBMCs. The source is a human donor in good health. Each CDR3 is given with its conserved first and last residue. A D gene is named only where the DNA matches it firmly. Clone size, where shown, is once, few, many, or a class for clones that have expanded.

j_gene,abundance,v_gene,d_gene,CDR3aa,CDR3nt
TRBJ2-5,NA,TRBV20-1,TRBD1,CSALDRGQEYF,TGCAGTGCCCTGGACAGGGGGCAAGAGTACTTC
TRBJ2-7,NA,TRBV11-2,TRBD2,CASSRGELAGAYEQYF,TGTGCCAGCAGCCGAGGCGAACTAGCGGGGGCTTACGAGCAGTACTTC
TRBJ2-7,NA,TRBV29-1,TRBD1,CSVSQGINEQYF,TGCAGCGTTTCACAGGGGATTAACGAGCAGTACTTC
TRBJ2-7,NA,TRBV7-9,NA,CASTLIPPNEQYF,TGTGCCAGCACCTTAATCCCCCCCAACGAGCAGTACTTC
TRBJ1-4,NA,TRBV27,NA,CASRPLDWGGEKLFF,TGTGCCAGCAGGCCCTTAGACTGGGGAGGTGAAAAACTGTTTTTT
TRBJ2-1,NA,TRBV28,TRBD1,CASRPRGLSYNEQFF,TGTGCCAGCAGACCAAGGGGGCTCTCCTACAATGAGCAGTTCTTC
TRBJ2-7,NA,TRBV9,NA,CASSVGGERGEQYF,TGTGCCAGCAGCGTAGGGGGGGAACGGGGCGAGCAGTACTTC
TRBJ2-1,NA,TRBV6-5,NA,CASSRVVGVGQFF,TGTGCCAGCAGTCGGGTAGTTGGCGTAGGGCAGTTCTTC
TRBJ2-3,NA,TRBV10-3,NA,CAISESGSTDTQYF,TGTGCCATCAGTGAAAGCGGGAGCACAGATACGCAGTATTTT
TRBJ2-7,once,TRBV5-4,TRBD2,CASSLSLAGEPYEQYF,TGTGCCAGCAGCTTGTCACTAGCGGGAGAGCCCTACGAGCAGTACTTC
TRBJ1-1,NA,TRBV27,NA,CASSIDRLNTEAFF,TGTGCCAGCAGCATAGACAGATTGAACACTGAAGCTTTCTTT
TRBJ1-2,NA,TRBV30,NA,CAWSPRQTLNYGYTF,TGTGCCTGGAGCCCAAGACAAACGCTGAACTATGGCTACACCTTC
TRBJ2-1,NA,TRBV7-9,NA,CASSPGRGPSDNEQFF,TGTGCCAGCAGCCCTGGGCGGGGTCCTTCGGACAATGAGCAGTTCTTC
TRBJ1-4,NA,TRBV29-1,NA,CSVVQGQATNEKLFF,TGCAGCGTTGTACAGGGTCAGGCAACTAATGAAAAACTGTTTTTT
TRBJ2-7,NA,TRBV4-1,NA,CASSQVREKSSYEQYF,TGCGCCAGCAGCCAAGTAAGAGAAAAATCATCCTACGAGCAGTACTTC
TRBJ1-1,NA,TRBV15,NA,CATSRGTGGTEAFF,TGTGCCACCAGCAGGGGCACCGGGGGCACTGAAGCTTTCTTT
TRBJ2-3,NA,TRBV5-1,NA,CASSLIDSGGDTQYF,TGCGCCAGCAGCTTAATTGACAGTGGCGGAGATACGCAGTATTTT
TRBJ2-3,NA,TRBV6-1,TRBD1,CASSALLGGFTDTQYF,TGTGCCAGCAGTGCCCTACTAGGGGGCTTCACAGATACGCAGTATTTT
TRBJ2-7,NA,TRBV6-1,TRBD2,CASSVGGSYYEQYF,TGTGCCAGCAGTGTGGGGGGGAGCTACTACGAGCAGTACTTC
TRBJ2-7,NA,TRBV7-2,TRBD2,CASTIAGGPREQYF,TGTGCCAGCACGATAGCGGGAGGGCCACGCGAGCAGTACTTC
TRBJ1-4,NA,TRBV5-4,TRBD1,CASSSTGTGGEKLFF,TGTGCCAGCAGCTCTACCGGGACAGGAGGCGAAAAACTGTTTTTT
TRBJ2-7,medium-sized,TRBV6-1,TRBD1,CASSDEGQGPSYEQYF,TGTGCCAGCAGTGACGAGGGACAGGGCCCTTCCTACGAGCAGTACTTC
TRBJ2-5,NA,TRBV7-2,NA,CASSFSETQYF,TGTGCCAGCAGCTTTTCGGAGACCCAGTACTTC
TRBJ2-2,once,TRBV25-1,NA,CASSARAGELFF,TGTGCCAGCAGCGCCCGCGCCGGGGAGCTGTTTTTT
TRBJ1-3,NA,TRBV6-1,NA,CASSEYPGINTIYF,TGTGCCAGCAGTGAATATCCCGGGATTAACACCATATATTTT
TRBJ2-2,NA,TRBV7-3,NA,CASSVSPSQVTGELFF,TGTGCCAGCAGCGTCTCCCCATCCCAGGTCACCGGGGAGCTGTTTTTT
TRBJ1-1,NA,TRBV9,TRBD1,CASSDRQGLNTEAFF,TGTGCCAGCAGCGATAGACAGGGTTTGAACACTGAAGCTTTCTTT
TRBJ2-3,NA,TRBV28,NA,CASLELGRGTDTQYF,TGTGCCAGCCTCGAACTAGGTCGCGGCACAGATACGCAGTATTTT
TRBJ2-7,NA,TRBV2,NA,CASRGGLYEQYF,TGTGCCAGCAGAGGCGGACTCTACGAGCAGTACTTC
TRBJ1-5,NA,TRBV6-5,NA,CASRRQTNQPQHF,TGTGCCAGCAGGCGACAGACCAATCAGCCCCAGCATTTT
TRBJ1-1,NA,TRBV7-9,NA,CASRGGHDTEAFF,TGTGCCAGCCGCGGGGGACACGACACTGAAGCTTTCTTT
TRBJ2-3,NA,TRBV28,NA,CASSSTGTDTQYF,TGTGCCAGCAGTTCAACAGGGACAGATACGCAGTATTTT
TRBJ2-5,NA,TRBV9,TRBD1,CASSAGTGGFEETQYF,TGTGCCAGCAGCGCCGGGACAGGGGGCTTCGAAGAGACCCAGTACTTC
TRBJ2-7,NA,TRBV6-5,TRBD1,CASSAGTGYEQYF,TGTGCCAGCAGTGCCGGGACAGGGTACGAGCAGTACTTC
TRBJ2-7,NA,TRBV28,NA,CASRVTGPYEQYF,TGTGCCAGCAGAGTCACAGGGCCCTACGAGCAGTACTTC
TRBJ2-1,NA,TRBV4-2,TRBD2,CASSQDIGEGPVYEQFF,TGTGCCAGCAGCCAAGATATCGGGGAGGGCCCTGTATATGAGCAGTTCTTC
TRBJ1-1,NA,TRBV27,NA,CASSSIRTQMNTEAFF,TGTGCCAGCAGTTCAATTCGGACACAAATGAACACTGAAGCTTTCTTT
TRBJ2-5,NA,TRBV2,NA,CASGRLQETQYF,TGTGCCAGCGGGAGACTACAAGAGACCCAGTACTTC
TRBJ2-7,NA,TRBV21-1,NA,CASSASRLISPDYEQYF,TGTGCCAGCAGCGCCTCAAGACTGATCAGTCCCGACTACGAGCAGTACTTC
TRBJ2-5,NA,TRBV5-1,NA,CASSLAYEAQYF,TGCGCCAGCAGCTTGGCCTATGAGGCCCAGTACTTC
TRBJ2-1,NA,TRBV7-6,TRBD2,CASSPTSGNYNEQFF,TGTGCCAGCAGCCCTACTAGCGGTAACTACAATGAGCAGTTCTTC
TRBJ2-7,NA,TRBV7-8,NA,CASSLVQGYYEQYF,TGTGCCAGCAGCTTAGTACAGGGATACTACGAGCAGTACTTC
TRBJ2-1,NA,TRBV4-3,TRBD2,CASSQDGGLAIYEQFF,TGCGCCAGCAGCCAAGATGGAGGACTAGCGATATATGAGCAGTTCTTC
TRBJ1-5,NA,TRBV18,NA,CASSPGSYQPQHF,TGTGCCAGCTCACCTGGGAGTTATCAGCCCCAGCATTTT
TRBJ1-3,NA,TRBV5-8,NA,CASSRGRGSGNTIYF,TGTGCCAGCAGCCGCGGCAGGGGCTCAGGAAACACCATATATTTT
TRBJ1-1,NA,TRBV7-2,TRBD1,CASSDIRGLTEAFF,TGTGCCAGCAGCGATATAAGGGGGCTCACTGAAGCTTTCTTT
TRBJ1-2,NA,TRBV28,NA,CASCPAGVGYTF,TGTGCCAGCTGCCCCGCAGGGGTTGGCTACACCTTC
TRBJ2-5,NA,TRBV19,TRBD1,CASRGQGVETQYF,TGTGCCAGTAGGGGTCAGGGGGTAGAGACCCAGTACTTC
TRBJ1-3,once,TRBV10-3,NA,CATLWAIDSGNTIYF,TGTGCCACCCTCTGGGCAATTGACTCTGGAAACACCATATATTTT
TRBJ1-5,NA,TRBV6-4,TRBD1,CASSVDRDSNRHF,TGTGCCAGCAGTGTAGACAGGGACTCGAATCGGCATTTT
TRBJ2-3,NA,TRBV6-5,NA,CASRPAGRPDTQYF,TGTGCCAGCCGGCCAGCGGGTAGGCCAGATACGCAGTATTTT
TRBJ2-5,NA,TRBV5-4,NA,CASHLVGSQETQYF,TGTGCCAGCCACCTCGTCGGGAGTCAAGAGACCCAGTACTTC
TRBJ2-6,NA,TRBV5-8,NA,CASSLVAGALSGANVLTF,TGTGCCAGCAGCTTGGTCGCAGGGGCCCTCTCTGGGGCCAACGTCCTGACTTTC
TRBJ1-1,NA,TRBV5-4,NA,CASSRTGIEAFF,TGTGCCAGCAGCCGGACGGGGATTGAAGCTTTCTTT
TRBJ1-5,NA,TRBV11-2,TRBD1,CASSSTGDQPQHF,TGTGCCAGCAGCTCAACAGGGGATCAGCCCCAGCATTTT